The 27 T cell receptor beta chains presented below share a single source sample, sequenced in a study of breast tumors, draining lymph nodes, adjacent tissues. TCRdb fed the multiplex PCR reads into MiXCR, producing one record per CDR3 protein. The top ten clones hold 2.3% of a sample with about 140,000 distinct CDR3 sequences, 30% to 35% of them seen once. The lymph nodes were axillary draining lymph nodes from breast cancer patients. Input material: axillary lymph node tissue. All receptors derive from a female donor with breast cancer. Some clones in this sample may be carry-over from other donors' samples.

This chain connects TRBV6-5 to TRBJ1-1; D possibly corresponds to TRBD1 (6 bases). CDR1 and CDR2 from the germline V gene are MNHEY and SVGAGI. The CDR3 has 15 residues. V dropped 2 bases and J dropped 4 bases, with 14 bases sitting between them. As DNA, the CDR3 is TGTGCCAGCAGTTACGGTTGGACAGTTGGCACTGAAGCTTTCTTT. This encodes CASSYGWTVGTEAFF.

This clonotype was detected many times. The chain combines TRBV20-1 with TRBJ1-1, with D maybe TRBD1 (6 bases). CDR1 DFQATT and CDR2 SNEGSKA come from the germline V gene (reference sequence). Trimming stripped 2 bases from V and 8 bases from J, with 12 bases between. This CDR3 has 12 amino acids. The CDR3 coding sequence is TGCAGTGCTAGACCCTTGAGGGGGGAAGCTTTCTTT. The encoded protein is CSARPLRGEAFF.

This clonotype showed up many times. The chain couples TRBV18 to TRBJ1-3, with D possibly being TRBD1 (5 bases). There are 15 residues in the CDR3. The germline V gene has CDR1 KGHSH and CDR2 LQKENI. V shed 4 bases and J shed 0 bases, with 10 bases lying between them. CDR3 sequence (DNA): TGTGCCAGCTCACTCGACAGCGCCTCTGGAAACACCATATATTTT. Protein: CASSLDSASGNTIYF.

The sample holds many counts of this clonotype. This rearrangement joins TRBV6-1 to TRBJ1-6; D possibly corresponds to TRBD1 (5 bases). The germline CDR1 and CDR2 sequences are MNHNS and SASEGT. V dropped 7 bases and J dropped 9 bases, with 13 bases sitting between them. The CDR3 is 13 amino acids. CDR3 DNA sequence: TGTGCCAGCACCTCCGGGGCCCGTTCACCCCTCCACTTT. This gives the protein CASTSGARSPLHF.

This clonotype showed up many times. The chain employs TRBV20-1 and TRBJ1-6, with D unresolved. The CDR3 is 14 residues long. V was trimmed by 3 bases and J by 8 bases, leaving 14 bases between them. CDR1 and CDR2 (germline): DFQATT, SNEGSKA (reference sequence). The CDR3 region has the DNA TGCAGTGCTAGCATGGGCGCCCGCCATTCACCCCTCCACTTT. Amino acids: CSASMGARHSPLHF.

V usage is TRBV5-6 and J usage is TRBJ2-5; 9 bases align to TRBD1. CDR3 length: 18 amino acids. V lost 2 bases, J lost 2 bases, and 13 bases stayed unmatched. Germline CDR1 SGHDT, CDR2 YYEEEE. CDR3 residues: CASSFQTFGQGKQETQYF. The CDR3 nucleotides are TGTGCCAGCAGCTTCCAAACGTTTGGACAGGGGAAACAAGAGACCCAGTACTTC.

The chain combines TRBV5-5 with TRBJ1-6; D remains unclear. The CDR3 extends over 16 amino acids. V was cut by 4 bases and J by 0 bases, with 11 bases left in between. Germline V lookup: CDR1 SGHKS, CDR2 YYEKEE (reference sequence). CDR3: CASSMAVTSYNSPLHF. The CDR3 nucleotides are TGTGCCAGCAGCATGGCGGTCACCTCCTATAATTCACCCCTCCACTTT.

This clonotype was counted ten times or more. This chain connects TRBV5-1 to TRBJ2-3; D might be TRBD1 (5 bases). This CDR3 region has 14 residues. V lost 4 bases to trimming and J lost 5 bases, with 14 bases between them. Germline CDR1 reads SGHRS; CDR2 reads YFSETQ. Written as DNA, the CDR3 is TGCGCCAGCAGCAGGGCTGGGGCGATAGATACGCAGTATTTT. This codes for CASSRAGAIDTQYF.

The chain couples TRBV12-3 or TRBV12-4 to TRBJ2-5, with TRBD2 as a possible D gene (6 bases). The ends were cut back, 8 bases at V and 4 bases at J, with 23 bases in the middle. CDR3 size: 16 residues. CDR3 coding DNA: TGTGCCAGCGCACTTCGGCCCCTCACGGAGGGAGAGACCCAGTACTTC. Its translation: CASALRPLTEGETQYF.

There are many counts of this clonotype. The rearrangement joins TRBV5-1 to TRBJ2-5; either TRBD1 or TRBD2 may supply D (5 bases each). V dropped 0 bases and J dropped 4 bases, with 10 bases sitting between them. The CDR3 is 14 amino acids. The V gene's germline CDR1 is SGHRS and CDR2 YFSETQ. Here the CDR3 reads CASSLELGRETQYF. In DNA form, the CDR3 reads TGCGCCAGCAGCTTGGAACTGGGACGAGAGACCCAGTACTTC.

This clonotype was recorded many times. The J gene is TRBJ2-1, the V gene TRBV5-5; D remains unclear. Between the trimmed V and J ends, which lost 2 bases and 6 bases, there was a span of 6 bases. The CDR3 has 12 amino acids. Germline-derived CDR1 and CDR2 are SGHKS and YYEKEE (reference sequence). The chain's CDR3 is CASSFTVNEQFF. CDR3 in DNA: TGTGCCAGCAGCTTTACTGTCAATGAGCAGTTCTTC. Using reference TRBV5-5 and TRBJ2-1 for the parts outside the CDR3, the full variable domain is DAGVTQSPTHLIKTRGQQVTLRCSPISGHKSVSWYQQVLGQGPQFIFQYYEKEERGRGNFPDRFSARQFPNYSSELNVNALLLGDSALYLCASSFTVNEQFFGPGTRLTVL.

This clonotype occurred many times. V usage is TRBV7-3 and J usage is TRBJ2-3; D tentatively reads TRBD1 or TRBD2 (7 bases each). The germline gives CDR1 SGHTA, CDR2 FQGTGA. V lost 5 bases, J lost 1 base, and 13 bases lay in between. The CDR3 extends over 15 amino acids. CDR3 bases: TGTGCCAGCAGCCCAGGGGGGGGGCGCACAGATACGCAGTATTTT. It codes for CASSPGGGRTDTQYF.

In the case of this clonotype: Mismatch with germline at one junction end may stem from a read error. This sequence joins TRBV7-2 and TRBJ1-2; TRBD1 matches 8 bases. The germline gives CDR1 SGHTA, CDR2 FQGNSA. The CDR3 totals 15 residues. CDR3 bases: TGTGCCAGCAGCTTTGAACAGGGGGTGGGCTATGGCTACCCCTTC. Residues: CASSFEQGVGYGYPF. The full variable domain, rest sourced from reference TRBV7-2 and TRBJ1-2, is GAGVSQSPSNKVTEKGKDVELRCDPISGHTALYWYRQSLGQGLEFLIYFQGNSAPDKSGLPSDRFSAERTGGSVSTLTIQRTQQEDSAVYLCASSFEQGVGYGYPFGSGTRLTVV.

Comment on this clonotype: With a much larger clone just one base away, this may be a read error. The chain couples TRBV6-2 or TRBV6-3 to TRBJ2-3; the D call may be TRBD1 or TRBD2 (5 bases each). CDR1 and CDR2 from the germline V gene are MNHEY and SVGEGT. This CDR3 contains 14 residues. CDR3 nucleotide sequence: TGTGCCACCCAGCCGTGGGGGAGCACAGATACGCAGTGTTTT. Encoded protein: CATQPWGSTDTQCF.

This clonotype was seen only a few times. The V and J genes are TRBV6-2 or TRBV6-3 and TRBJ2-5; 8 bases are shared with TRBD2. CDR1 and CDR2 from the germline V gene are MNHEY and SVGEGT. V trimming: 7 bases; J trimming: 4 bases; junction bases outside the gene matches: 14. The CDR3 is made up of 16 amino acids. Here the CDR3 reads CASISSGGAEVETQYF. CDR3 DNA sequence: TGTGCCAGCATCTCCTCGGGGGGGGCCGAGGTAGAGACCCAGTACTTC.

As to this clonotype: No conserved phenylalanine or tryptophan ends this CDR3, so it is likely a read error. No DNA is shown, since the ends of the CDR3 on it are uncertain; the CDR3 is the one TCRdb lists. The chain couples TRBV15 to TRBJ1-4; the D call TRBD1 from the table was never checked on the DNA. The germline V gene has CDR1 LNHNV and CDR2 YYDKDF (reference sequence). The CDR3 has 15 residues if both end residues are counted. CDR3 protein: CATSRDGTGSEKLLL.

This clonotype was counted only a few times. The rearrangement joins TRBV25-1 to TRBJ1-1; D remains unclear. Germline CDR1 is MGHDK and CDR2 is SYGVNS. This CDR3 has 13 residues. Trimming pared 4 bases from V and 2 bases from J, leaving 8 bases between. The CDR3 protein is CASSVTFNTEAFF. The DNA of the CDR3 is TGTGCCAGCAGTGTGACATTTAACACTGAAGCTTTCTTT.

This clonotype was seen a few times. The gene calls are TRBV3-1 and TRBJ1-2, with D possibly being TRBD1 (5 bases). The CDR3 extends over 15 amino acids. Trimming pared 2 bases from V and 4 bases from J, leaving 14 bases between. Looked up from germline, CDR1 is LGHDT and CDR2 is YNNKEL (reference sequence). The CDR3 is CASSQFQGGSYGYTF. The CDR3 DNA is TGTGCCAGCAGCCAATTTCAGGGTGGTAGCTATGGCTACACCTTC.

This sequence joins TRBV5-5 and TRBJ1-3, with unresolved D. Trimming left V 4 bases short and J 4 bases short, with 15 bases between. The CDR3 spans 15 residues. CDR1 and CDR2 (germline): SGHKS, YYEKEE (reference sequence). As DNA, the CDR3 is TGTGCCAGCAGCAACGTTACAGCTCGGGGAAACACCATATATTTT. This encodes CASSNVTARGNTIYF.

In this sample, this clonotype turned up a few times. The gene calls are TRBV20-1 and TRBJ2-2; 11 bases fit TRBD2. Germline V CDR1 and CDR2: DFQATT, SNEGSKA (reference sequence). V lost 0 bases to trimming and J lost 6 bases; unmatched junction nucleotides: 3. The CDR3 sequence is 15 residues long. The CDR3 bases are TGCAGTGCTAGAGATCCTAGCGGGGGGTCCGGGGAGCTGTTTTTT. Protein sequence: CSARDPSGGSGELFF.

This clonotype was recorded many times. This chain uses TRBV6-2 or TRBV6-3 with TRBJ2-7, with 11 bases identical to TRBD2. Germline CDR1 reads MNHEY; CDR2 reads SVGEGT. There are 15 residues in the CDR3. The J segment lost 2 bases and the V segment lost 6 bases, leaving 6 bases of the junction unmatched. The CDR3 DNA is TGTGCCAGCAGGCGACTAGCGGGGCCAACCTACGAGCAGTACGTC. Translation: CASRRLAGPTYEQYV.

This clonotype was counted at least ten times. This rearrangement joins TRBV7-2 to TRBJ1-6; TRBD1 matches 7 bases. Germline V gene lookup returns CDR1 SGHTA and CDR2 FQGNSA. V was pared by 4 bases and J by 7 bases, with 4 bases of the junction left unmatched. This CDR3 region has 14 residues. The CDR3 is CASSSGTANSPLHF. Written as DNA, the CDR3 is TGTGCCAGCAGCTCTGGGACAGCCAATTCACCCCTCCACTTT.

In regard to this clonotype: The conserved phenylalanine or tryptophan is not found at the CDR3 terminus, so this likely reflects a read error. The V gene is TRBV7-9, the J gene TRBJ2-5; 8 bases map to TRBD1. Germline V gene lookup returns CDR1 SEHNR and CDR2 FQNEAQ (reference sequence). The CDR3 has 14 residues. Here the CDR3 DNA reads TGTGCCAGCATCCTAGGGACAGGAGCAGAGGCCCAGTACCTC. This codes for CASILGTGAEAQYL.

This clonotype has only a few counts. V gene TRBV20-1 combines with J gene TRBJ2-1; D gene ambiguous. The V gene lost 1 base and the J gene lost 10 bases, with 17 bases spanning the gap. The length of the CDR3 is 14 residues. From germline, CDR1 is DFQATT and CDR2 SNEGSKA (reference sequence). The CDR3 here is CSARGYYVSNEQFF. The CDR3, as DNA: TGCAGTGCTAGAGGTTACTACGTCAGCAACGAGCAGTTCTTC.

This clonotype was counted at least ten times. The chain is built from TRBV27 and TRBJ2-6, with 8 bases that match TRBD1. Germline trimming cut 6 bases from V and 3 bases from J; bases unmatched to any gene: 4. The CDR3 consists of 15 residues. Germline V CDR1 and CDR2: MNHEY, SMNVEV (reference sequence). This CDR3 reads CASSRQGYGANVLTF. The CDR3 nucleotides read TGTGCCAGCAGCCGACAGGGGTATGGGGCCAACGTCCTGACTTTC.

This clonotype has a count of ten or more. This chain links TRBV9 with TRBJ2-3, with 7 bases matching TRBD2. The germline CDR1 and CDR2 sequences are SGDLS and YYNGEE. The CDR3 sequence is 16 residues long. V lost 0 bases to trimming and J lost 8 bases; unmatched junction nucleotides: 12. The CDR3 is CASSVASEVGGGTQYF. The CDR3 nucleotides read TGTGCCAGCAGCGTAGCTTCGGAGGTAGGCGGGGGTACGCAGTATTTT.

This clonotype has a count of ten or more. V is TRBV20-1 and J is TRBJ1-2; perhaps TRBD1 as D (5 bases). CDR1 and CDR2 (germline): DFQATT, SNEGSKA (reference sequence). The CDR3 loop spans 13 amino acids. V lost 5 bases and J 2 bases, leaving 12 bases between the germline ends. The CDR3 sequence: CSAPPGPNYGYTF. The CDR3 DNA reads TGCAGTGCTCCCCCGGGACCGAACTATGGCTACACCTTC.